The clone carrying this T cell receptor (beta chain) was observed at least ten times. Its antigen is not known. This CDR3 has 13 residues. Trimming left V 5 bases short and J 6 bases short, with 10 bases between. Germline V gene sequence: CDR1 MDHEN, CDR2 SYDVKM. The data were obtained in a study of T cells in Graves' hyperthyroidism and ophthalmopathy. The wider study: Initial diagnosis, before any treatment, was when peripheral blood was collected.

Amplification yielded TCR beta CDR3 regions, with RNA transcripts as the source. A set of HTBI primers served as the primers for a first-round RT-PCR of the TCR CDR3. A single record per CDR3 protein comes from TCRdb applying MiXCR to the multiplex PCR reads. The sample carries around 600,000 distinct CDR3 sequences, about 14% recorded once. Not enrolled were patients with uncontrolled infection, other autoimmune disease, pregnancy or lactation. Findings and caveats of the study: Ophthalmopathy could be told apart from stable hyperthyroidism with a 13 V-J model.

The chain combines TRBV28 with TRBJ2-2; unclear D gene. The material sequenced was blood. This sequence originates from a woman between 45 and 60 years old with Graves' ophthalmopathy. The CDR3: CASSTRGPGELFF. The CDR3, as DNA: TGTGCCAGCAGTACAAGAGGACCCGGGGAGCTGTTTTTT. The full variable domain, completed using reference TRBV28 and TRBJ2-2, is DVKVTQSSRYLVKRTGEKVFLECVQDMDHENMFWYRQDPGLGLRLIYFSYDVKMKEKGDIPEGYSVSREKKERFSLILESASTNQTSMYLCASSTRGPGELFFGEGSRLTVL.